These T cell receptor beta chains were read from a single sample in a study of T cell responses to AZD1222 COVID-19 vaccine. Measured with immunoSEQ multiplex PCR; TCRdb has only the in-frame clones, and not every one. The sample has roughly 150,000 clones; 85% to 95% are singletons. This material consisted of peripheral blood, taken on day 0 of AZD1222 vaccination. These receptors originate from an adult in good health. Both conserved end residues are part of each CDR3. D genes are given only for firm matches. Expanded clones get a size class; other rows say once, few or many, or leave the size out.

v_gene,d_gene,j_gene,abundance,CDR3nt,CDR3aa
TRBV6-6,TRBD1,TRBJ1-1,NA,TGTGCCAGCAGTACACGGGACAGGGGCTCGAACACTGAAGCTTTCTTT,CASSTRDRGSNTEAFF
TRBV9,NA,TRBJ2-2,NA,TGTGCCAGCAGCGTAGCGTGGACCGGGGAGCTGTTTTTT,CASSVAWTGELFF
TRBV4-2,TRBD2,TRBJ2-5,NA,TGTGCCAGCAGCCAAGAGGCTAGCGGGGTTCAAGAGACCCAGTACTTC,CASSQEASGVQETQYF
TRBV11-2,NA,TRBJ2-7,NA,TGTGCCAGCAGCCCAGAGATCTCCTACGAGCAGTACTTC,CASSPEISYEQYF
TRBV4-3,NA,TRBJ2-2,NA,TGCGCCAGCAGCATAGGGAACACCGGGGAGCTGTTTTTT,CASSIGNTGELFF
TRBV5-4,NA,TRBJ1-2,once,TGTGCCAGCAGCCCCGCTGGCTATGGCTACACCTTC,CASSPAGYGYTF
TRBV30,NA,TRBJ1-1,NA,TGTGCCTGGAGTGTACTCGGGGGGACTGAAGCTTTCTTT,CAWSVLGGTEAFF
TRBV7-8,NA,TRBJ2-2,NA,TGTGCCAGCAGCCGAGGGAGGAGAGGGGGCCCATCCGGGGAGCTGTTTTTT,CASSRGRRGGPSGELFF
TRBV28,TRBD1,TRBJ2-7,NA,TGTGCCAGCAGTTCGATCAACGGACAGGAATTCTCCTACGAGCAGTACTTC,CASSSINGQEFSYEQYF
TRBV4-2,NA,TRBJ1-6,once,TGTGCCAGCAGCCCCCCCCGGGGGGCCCGCTATAATTCACCCCTCCACTTT,CASSPPRGARYNSPLHF
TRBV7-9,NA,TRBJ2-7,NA,TGTGCCAGCGCCTGGGACGAGAGCTACGAGCAGTACTTC,CASAWDESYEQYF
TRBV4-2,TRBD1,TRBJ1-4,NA,TGTGCCAGCAGCCAAGGGACAGGGGCACTATCCGGTAATGAAAAACTGTTTTTT,CASSQGTGALSGNEKLFF
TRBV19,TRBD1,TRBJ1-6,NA,TGTGCCAGTAGTCTAGGGACAGCACCCCTCCACTTT,CASSLGTAPLHF
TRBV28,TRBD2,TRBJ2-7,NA,TGTGCCAGCAGTTTAGCCAGCGGGAGTGCGTACTTC,CASSLASGSAYF
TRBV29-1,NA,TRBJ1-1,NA,TGCAGCGTTGTGCAGGTCACTGAAGCTTTCTTT,CSVVQVTEAFF
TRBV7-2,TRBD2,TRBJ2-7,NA,TGTGCCAGCAGCTTAGTACCCCTGACTAGCGGGAGCTCCTACGAGCAGTACTTC,CASSLVPLTSGSSYEQYF
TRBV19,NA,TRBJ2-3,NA,TGTGCCAGTGAGAGCACAGATACGCAGTATTTT,CASESTDTQYF
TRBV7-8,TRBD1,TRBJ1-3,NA,TGTGCCAGCAGCTTCTACAGGGGGACTAGCTCTGGAAACACCATATATTTT,CASSFYRGTSSGNTIYF
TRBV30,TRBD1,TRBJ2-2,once,TGTGCCTGCCAGGGGGTTTCGAACACCGGGGAGCTGTTTTTT,CACQGVSNTGELFF
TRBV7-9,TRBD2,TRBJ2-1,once,TGTGCCAGCAGCGGATCGGGGGGTGAGCAGTTCTTC,CASSGSGGEQFF
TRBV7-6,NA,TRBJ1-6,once,TGTGCTACTGGAGACTCCCTACAGTACTTATCACCCCTCCACTTT,CATGDSLQYLSPLHF
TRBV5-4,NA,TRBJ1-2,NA,TGTGCCAGCAGCTTGGCCGCGGCAGGGGATTATGGCTACACCTTC,CASSLAAAGDYGYTF
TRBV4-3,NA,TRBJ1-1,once,TGCGCCAGCAGCCAAGAACTCTCCAGGCAGAACACTGAAGCTTTCTTT,CASSQELSRQNTEAFF
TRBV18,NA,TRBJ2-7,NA,TGTGCCAGCTCACCTGGGAACAGAAAAAGTTACGAGCAGTACTTC,CASSPGNRKSYEQYF
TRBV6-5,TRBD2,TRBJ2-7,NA,TGTGCCAGCAGTCCTCGGGCTAGCGGGAGCGGAGAGCAGTACTTC,CASSPRASGSGEQYF
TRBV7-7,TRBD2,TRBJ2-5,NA,TGTGCTAGCAGCTTAGAGGCCCCATCGCCACTTAGCGGGGGGCACCAAGAGACCCAGTACTTC,CASSLEAPSPLSGGHQETQYF
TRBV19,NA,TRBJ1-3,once,TGTGCCAGTAGGGGGACAATTCCCCTAGCCGCGGGAAACACCATATATTTT,CASRGTIPLAAGNTIYF
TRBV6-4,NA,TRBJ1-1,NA,TGTGCCAGCAGGGGGGCCCCAGGGAACACTGAAGCTTTCTTT,CASRGAPGNTEAFF
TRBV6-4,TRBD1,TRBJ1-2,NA,TGTGCCAGCAGTGACTCGGGCAGGGGGCTTGATGGCTACACCTTC,CASSDSGRGLDGYTF
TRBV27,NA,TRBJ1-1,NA,TGTGCCAGCAAGGGATTCATGAACACTGAAGCTTTCTTT,CASKGFMNTEAFF
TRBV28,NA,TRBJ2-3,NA,TGTGCCAGCAGCATGGCTCAGGGCGCAAGTGGTCTGGGGCAGTATTTT,CASSMAQGASGLGQYF
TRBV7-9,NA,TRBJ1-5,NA,TGTGCCAGCAGCTTAGGAACGGGGGGCGATCAGCCCCAGCATTTT,CASSLGTGGDQPQHF
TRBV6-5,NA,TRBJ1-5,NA,TGTGCCAGCAGCGGCGGGATTGGCAATCAGCCCCAGCATTTT,CASSGGIGNQPQHF
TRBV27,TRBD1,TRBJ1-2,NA,TGTGCCAGCAGGGTAAAGGGCACGGGGGAAGGACAGGGTAGGAGCTACACCTTC,CASRVKGTGEGQGRSYTF
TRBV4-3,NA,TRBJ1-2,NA,TGCGCCAGCAGCCAAGTCATAACAGCGGGAGGCTACACCTTC,CASSQVITAGGYTF
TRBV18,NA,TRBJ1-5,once,TGTGCCAGCTCAGTTGGGGGGATTGGGCAGCCCCAGCATTTT,CASSVGGIGQPQHF
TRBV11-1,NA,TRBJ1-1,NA,TGTGCCAGCAGCTTAGGCGGAGGGGGGCCGTACACTGAAGCTTTCTTT,CASSLGGGGPYTEAFF
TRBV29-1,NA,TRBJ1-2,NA,TGCAGCCTCTCGACGGATGTATCGCCGACCAACTATGGCTACACCTTC,CSLSTDVSPTNYGYTF
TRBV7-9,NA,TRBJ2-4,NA,TGTGCCAGCAGCTATAGGGACACCTGGGGCAAAAACATTCAGTACTTC,CASSYRDTWGKNIQYF
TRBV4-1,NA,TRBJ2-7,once,TGCGCCAGCAGCCAAGACCCGACTATTTACGAGCAGTACTTC,CASSQDPTIYEQYF
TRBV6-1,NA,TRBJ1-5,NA,TGTGCCAGCAGTGGAGCCCAGGTTAGCAATCAGCCCCAGCATTTT,CASSGAQVSNQPQHF
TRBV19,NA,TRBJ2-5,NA,TGTGCCAGTAGTATAGGAGGAGAGACCCAGTACTTC,CASSIGGETQYF
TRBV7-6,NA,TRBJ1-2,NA,TGTGCCAGCAGCGATACAGGGATGGGCTATGGCTACACCTTC,CASSDTGMGYGYTF
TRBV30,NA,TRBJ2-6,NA,TGTGCCTGGAGTGGTACTGGGGCCAACGTCCTGACTTTC,CAWSGTGANVLTF
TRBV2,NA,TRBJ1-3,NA,TGTGCCAGCAGTGAATCAGGGTGGGGTGGAAACACCATATATTTT,CASSESGWGGNTIYF
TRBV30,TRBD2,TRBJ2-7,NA,TGTGCCTCCTCCCCCACGGGGGGATTTAGCTCCTACGAGCAGTACTTC,CASSPTGGFSSYEQYF
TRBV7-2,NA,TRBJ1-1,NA,TGTGCCAGCAGTCTGTATCAAATGGGGGGAGGGATGAACACTGAAGCTTTCTTT,CASSLYQMGGGMNTEAFF
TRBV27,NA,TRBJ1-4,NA,TGTGCCAGCAGTTCCCCAGGGATGGGGGAGGAAAAACTGTTTTTT,CASSSPGMGEEKLFF
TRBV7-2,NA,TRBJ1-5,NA,TGTGCCAGCAGCTCCACCGTGGGTCAGCCCCAGCATTTT,CASSSTVGQPQHF
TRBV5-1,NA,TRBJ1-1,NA,TGCGCCAGCAGCCTCCCCCAAATAAACACTGAAGCTTTCTTT,CASSLPQINTEAFF
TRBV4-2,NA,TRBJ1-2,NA,TGTGCCAGCAGCCAAGGGGTGGGGGCCAACTATGGCTACACCTTC,CASSQGVGANYGYTF
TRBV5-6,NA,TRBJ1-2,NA,TGTGCCAGCAGCTTGTGGGGCAGGATTAACTATGGCTACACCTTC,CASSLWGRINYGYTF